The entry below gives a single T cell receptor beta chain sequence along with its context. Per the original data handling: Reference gene primer amplification yielded estimated nucleated cell counts. The protocol was immunoSEQ multiplex PCR, while the TCRdb copy is restricted to in-frame clones and leaves out a portion. The DNA was the basis for D and trimming; V, J and clone size are from that table. Of under 85,000 clones in the sample, approximately 80% were seen once. The data are from a study of blood T cell repertoires in COVID-19. Whole-study context: Acute and convalescent COVID-19 specimens originated in the United States, Italy and Spain. Sources were T cells, B-cell-depleted T cells, or PBMCs; the material itself was cDNA or gDNA.

The sequence was collected from a man in his fifties or sixties with acute or convalescent COVID-19. The specimen sequenced was peripheral blood.

DNA for the CDR3: TGCAGCGTTGACAGGGGCAGTAACTATGGCTACACCTTC. Translated: CSVDRGSNYGYTF. The chain links TRBV29-1 to TRBJ1-2, with TRBD1 as a possible D gene (6 bases). Germline values: CDR1 SQVTM, CDR2 ANQGSEA. This CDR3 contains 13 residues. Trimming removed 3 bases at V and 1 base at J, with 9 bases between.